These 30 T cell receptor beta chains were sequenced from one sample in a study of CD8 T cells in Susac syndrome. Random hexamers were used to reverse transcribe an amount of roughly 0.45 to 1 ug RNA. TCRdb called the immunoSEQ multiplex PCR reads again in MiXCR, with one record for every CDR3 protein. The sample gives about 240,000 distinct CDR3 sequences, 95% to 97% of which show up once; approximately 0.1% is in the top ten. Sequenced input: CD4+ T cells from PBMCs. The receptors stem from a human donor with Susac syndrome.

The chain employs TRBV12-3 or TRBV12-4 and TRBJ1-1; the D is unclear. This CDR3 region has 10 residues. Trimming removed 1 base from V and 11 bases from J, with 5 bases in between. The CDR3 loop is CASSLGSAFF. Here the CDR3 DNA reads TGTGCCAGCAGTTTAGGATCGGCTTTCTTT.

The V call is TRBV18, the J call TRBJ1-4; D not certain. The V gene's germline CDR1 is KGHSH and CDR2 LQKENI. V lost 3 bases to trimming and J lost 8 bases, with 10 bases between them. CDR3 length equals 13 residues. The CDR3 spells CASSPKAGEKLFF. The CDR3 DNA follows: TGTGCCAGCTCACCGAAGGCTGGGGAAAAACTGTTTTTT.

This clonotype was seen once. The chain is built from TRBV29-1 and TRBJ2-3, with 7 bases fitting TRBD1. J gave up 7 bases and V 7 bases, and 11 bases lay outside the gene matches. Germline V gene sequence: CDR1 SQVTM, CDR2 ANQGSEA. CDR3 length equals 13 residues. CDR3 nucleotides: TGCAGCGCCAGTCAGGACAGGCGTTATACGCAGTATTTT. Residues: CSASQDRRYTQYF.

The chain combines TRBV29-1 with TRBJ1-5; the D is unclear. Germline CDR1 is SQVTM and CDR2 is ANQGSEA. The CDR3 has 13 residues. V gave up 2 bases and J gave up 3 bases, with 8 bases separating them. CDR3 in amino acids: CSVEWGPNQPQHF. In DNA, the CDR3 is TGCAGCGTTGAATGGGGTCCCAATCAGCCCCAGCATTTT. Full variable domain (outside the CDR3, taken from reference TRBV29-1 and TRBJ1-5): SAVISQKPSRDICQRGTSLTIQCQVDSQVTMMFWYRQQPGQSLTLIATANQGSEATYESGFVIDKFPISRPNLTFSTLTVSNMSPEDSSIYLCSVEWGPNQPQHFGDGTRLSIL.

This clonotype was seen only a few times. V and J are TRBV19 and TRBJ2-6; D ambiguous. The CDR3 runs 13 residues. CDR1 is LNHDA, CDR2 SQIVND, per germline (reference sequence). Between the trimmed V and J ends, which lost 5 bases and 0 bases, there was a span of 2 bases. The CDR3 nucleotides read TGTGCCAGTAGTGACTCTGGGGCCAACGTCCTGACTTTC. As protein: CASSDSGANVLTF.

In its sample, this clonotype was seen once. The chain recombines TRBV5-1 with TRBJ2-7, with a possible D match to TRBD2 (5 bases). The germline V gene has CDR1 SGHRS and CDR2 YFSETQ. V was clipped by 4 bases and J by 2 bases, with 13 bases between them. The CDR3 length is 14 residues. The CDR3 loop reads CASSRRRAAYEQYF. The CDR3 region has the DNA TGCGCCAGCAGCCGGAGGCGGGCCGCCTACGAGCAGTACTTC.

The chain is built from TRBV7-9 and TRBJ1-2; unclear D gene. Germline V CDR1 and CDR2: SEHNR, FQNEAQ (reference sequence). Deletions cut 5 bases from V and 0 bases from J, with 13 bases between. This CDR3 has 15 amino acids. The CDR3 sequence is CASSPSRRTNYGYTF. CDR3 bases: TGTGCCAGCAGCCCATCAAGACGGACTAACTATGGCTACACCTTC.

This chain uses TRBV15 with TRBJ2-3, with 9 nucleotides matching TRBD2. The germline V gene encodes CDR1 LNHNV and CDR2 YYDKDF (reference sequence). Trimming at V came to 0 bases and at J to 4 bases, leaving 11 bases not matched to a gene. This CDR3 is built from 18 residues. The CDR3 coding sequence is TGTGCCACCAGCAGAGATAGTAGGGCTAGCGGGAAATCAGATACGCAGTATTTT. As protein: CATSRDSRASGKSDTQYF.

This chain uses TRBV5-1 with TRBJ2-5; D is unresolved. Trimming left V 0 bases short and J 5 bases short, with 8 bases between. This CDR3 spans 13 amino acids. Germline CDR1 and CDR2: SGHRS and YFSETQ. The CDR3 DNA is TGCGCCAGCAGCTTGGGCCAGAGGGAGACCCAGTACTTC. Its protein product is CASSLGQRETQYF.

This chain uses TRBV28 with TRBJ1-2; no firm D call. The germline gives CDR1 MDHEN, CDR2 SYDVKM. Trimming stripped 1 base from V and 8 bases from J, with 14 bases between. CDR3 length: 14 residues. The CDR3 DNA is TGTGCCAGCAGTTTATCCGGCGGCCCTATGGGCTACACCTTC. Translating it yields CASSLSGGPMGYTF.

CDR3 sequence: CASTSTGGTEQYF. The CDR3 DNA reads TGTGCCAGCACCTCCACTGGGGGGACCGAGCAGTACTTC. The chain combines TRBV28 with TRBJ2-7, with TRBD2 as a possible D gene (6 bases). Trimming took off 7 bases at V and 6 bases at J, with 16 bases between the two ends. From germline, CDR1 is MDHEN and CDR2 SYDVKM. The CDR3 has 13 residues.

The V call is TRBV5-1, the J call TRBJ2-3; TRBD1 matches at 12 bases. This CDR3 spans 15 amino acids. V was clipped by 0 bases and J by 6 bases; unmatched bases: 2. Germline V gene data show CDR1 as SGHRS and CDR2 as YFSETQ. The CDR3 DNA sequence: TGCGCCAGCAGCTTGGCCGGGACAGGGGGCGATACGCAGTATTTT. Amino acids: CASSLAGTGGDTQYF.

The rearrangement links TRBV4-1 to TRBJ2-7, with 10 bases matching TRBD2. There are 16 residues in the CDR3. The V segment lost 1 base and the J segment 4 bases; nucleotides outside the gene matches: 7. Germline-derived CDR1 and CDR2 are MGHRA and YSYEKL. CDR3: CASSQGAASGRYEQYF. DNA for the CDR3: TGCGCCAGCAGCCAAGGGGCTGCTAGCGGGAGATACGAGCAGTACTTC.

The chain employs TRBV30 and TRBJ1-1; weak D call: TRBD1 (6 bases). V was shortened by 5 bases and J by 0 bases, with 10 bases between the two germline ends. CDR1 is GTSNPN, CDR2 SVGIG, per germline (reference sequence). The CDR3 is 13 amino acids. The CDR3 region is CAWEGGVNTEAFF. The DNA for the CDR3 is TGTGCCTGGGAAGGGGGGGTGAACACTGAAGCTTTCTTT.

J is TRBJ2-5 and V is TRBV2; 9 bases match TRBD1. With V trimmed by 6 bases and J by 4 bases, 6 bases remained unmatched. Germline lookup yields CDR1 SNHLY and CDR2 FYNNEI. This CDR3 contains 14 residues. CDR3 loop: CASRQDRGGETQYF. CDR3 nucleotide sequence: TGTGCCAGCAGACAGGACAGGGGCGGAGAGACCCAGTACTTC.

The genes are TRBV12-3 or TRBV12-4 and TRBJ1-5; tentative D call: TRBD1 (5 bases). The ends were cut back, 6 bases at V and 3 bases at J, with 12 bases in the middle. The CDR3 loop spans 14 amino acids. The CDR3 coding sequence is TGTGCCAGCAGGGCCGGGACGGCCAATCAGCCCCAGCATTTT. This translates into CASRAGTANQPQHF.

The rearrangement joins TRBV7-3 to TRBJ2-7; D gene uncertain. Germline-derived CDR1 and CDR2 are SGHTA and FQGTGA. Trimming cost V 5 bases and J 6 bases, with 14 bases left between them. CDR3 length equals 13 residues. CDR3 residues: CASSPGPSPEQYF. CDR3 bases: TGTGCCAGCAGCCCAGGACCCTCCCCCGAGCAGTACTTC. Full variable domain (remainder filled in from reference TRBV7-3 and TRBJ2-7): GAGVSQTPSNKVTEKGKYVELRCDPISGHTALYWYRQSLGQGPEFLIYFQGTGAADDSGLPNDRFFAVRPEGSVSTLKIQRTERGDSAVYLCASSPGPSPEQYFGPGTRLTVT.

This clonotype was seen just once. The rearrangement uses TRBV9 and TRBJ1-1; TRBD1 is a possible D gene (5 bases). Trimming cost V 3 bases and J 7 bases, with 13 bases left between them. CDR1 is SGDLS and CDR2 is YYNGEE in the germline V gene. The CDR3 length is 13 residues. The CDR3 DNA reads TGTGCCAGCAGCGGACAGTCCTTGGGTGAAGCTTTCTTT. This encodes CASSGQSLGEAFF.

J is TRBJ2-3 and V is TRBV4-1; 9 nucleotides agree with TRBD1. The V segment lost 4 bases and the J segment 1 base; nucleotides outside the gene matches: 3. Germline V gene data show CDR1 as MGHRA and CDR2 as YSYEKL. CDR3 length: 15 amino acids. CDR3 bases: TGCGCCAGCAGCCCCGGGGACAGGGGCACAGATACGCAGTATTTT. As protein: CASSPGDRGTDTQYF.

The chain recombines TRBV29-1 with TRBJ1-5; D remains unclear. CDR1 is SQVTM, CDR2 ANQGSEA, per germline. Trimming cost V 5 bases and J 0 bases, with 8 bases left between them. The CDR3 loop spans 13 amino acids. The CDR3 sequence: CSVCRDSNQPQHF. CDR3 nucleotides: TGCAGCGTTTGTAGGGATAGCAATCAGCCCCAGCATTTT.

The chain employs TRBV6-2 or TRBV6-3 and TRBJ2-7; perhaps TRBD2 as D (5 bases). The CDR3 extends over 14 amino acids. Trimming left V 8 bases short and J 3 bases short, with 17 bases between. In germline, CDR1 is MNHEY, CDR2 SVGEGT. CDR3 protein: CASWEGRAHYEQYF. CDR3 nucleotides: TGTGCCAGCTGGGAAGGGCGGGCCCACTACGAGCAGTACTTC.

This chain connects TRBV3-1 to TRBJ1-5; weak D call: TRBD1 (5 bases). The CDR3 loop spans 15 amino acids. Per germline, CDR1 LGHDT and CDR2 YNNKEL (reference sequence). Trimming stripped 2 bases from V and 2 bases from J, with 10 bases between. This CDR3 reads CASSQTGDGNQPQHF. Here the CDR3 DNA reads TGTGCCAGCAGCCAAACCGGGGACGGCAATCAGCCCCAGCATTTT.

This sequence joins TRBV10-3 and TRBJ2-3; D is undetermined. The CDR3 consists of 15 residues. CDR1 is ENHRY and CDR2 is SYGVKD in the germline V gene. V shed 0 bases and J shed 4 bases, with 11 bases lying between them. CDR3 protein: CAISESNGGADTQYF. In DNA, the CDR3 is TGTGCCATCAGTGAGTCCAACGGTGGGGCAGATACGCAGTATTTT.

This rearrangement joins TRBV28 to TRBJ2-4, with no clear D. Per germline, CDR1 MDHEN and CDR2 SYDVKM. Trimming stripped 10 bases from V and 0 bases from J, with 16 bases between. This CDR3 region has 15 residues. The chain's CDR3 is CATKSRLQAKNIQYF. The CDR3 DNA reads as TGTGCCACCAAGTCCCGGCTCCAAGCCAAAAACATTCAGTACTTC.

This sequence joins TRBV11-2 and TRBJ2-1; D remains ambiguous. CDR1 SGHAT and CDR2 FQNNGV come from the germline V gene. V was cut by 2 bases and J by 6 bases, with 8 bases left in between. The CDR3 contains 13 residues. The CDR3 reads CASSLTRTNEQFF. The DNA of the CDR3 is TGTGCCAGCAGCTTAACTCGAACCAATGAGCAGTTCTTC. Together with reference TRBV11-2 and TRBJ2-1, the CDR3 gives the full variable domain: EAGVAQSPRYKIIEKRQSVAFWCNPISGHATLYWYQQILGQGPKLLIQFQNNGVVDDSQLPKDRFSAERLKGVDSTLKIQPAKLEDSAVYLCASSLTRTNEQFFGPGTRLTVL.

The CDR3 sequence is CASSSRPLAEAEFF. CDR3 DNA: TGTGCCAGCAGCTCACGCCCACTAGCGGAGGCGGAGTTCTTC. V usage is TRBV3-1 and J usage is TRBJ2-1; 8 bases are shared with TRBD2. Germline CDR1 and CDR2: LGHDT and YNNKEL (reference sequence). With 5 bases clipped from V and 14 bases from J, the junction kept 14 bases outside the gene matches. This CDR3 has 14 residues.

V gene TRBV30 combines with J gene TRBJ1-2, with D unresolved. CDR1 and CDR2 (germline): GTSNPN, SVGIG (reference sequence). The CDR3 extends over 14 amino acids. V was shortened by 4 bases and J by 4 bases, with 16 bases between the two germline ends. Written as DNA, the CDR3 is TGTGCCTGGAAAACGGCCTCTTCCCGCTATGGCTACACCTTC. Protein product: CAWKTASSRYGYTF.

In DNA form, the CDR3 reads TGCGCCAGCAGCACGGACACTGAAGCTTTCTTT. Its protein is CASSTDTEAFF. The chain couples TRBV5-1 to TRBJ1-1; D call uncertain. The V and J ends lost 4 bases and 3 bases respectively, with 4 bases between them. The CDR3 length is 11 residues. The germline V gene has CDR1 SGHRS and CDR2 YFSETQ.

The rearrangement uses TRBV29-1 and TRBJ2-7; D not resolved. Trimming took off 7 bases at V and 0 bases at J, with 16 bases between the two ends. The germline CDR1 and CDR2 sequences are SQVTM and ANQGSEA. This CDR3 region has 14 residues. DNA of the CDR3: TGCAGCGCCCAGCTCAGTGGCTTCTCCTACGAGCAGTACTTC. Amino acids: CSAQLSGFSYEQYF.

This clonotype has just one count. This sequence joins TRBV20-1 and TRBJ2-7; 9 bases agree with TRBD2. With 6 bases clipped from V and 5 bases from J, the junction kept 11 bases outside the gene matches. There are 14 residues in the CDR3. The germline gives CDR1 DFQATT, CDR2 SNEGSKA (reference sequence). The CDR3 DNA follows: TGCAGTGCCTGCCCGGGACTAGCATTCCACGAGCAGTACTTC. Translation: CSACPGLAFHEQYF.